This T cell receptor (beta chain) was profiled in a study of CD8 T cells in Susac syndrome. This clonotype was recorded once. The germline V gene has CDR1 MNHNS and CDR2 SASEGT. This CDR3 is 16 amino acids long. The V end lost 5 bases, the J end lost 0 bases, and 13 bases lay between the germline ends. TEMRA cells were FACS-enriched and CD8+ and CD4+ T cells negatively isolated. Reverse transcription of roughly 0.5 to 1 ug RNA used random hexamers. An immunoSEQ multiplex PCR generated amplified TCR beta CDR3 products spanning 54 Vbeta and 13 Jbeta. TCRdb used MiXCR to reprocess the immunoSEQ multiplex PCR reads, holding one entry per CDR3 protein. The data contain more than 250,000 distinct CDR3 sequences, around 90% of them singletons.

The sequenced material came from CD4+ T cells from PBMCs. The rearrangement joins TRBV6-1 to TRBJ1-4; D might be TRBD1 (6 bases). This TCR derives from a human donor with multiple sclerosis. Here the CDR3 reads CASSPSYRATNEKLFF. CDR3 sequence (DNA): TGTGCCAGCAGTCCTAGTTACAGGGCAACTAATGAAAAACTGTTTTTT.